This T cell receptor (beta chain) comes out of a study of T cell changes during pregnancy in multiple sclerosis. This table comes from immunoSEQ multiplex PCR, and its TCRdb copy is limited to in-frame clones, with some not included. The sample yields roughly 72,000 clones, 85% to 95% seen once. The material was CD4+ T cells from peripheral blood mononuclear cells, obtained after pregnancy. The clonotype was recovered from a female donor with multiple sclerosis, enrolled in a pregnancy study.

The CDR3 region has the DNA TGTGCCAGCAGTTTCTCGGTAGGGGCTGAAGCTTTCTTT. Its protein product is CASSFSVGAEAFF. V is TRBV27 and J is TRBJ1-1; the D gene is possibly TRBD1 (5 bases). Germline V CDR1 and CDR2: MNHEY, SMNVEV (reference sequence). V lost 3 bases to trimming and J lost 6 bases, with 11 bases between them. The CDR3 length is 13 residues.